One T cell receptor beta chain is described in this entry. This specimen comes from a study of blood T cell repertoires in COVID-19. Whole-study context: T cells, B-cell-depleted T cells, or PBMCs supplied cDNA or gDNA.

In the study's own analysis: Reference gene primers were amplified, and this amplification served to estimate nucleated cell counts. Profiling relied on immunoSEQ multiplex PCR, and the TCRdb table lists in-frame clones only, not all of them. V and J calls and clone size come straight from that table; D and trimming were deduced from the DNA. Of approximately 300,000 clones in the sample, around 89% were seen once. V lost 5 bases and J lost 2; bases outside the gene matches: 7. This CDR3 comprises 15 residues. In germline, CDR1 is SGHKS, CDR2 YYEKEE (reference sequence). The rearrangement links TRBV5-5 to TRBJ2-7; 10 positions agree with TRBD2. The receptor's source is a woman in her forties or fifties with COVID-19, enrolled during active disease. Material: peripheral blood. CDR3 residues: CASSIIAGGAYEQYF. Here the CDR3 DNA reads TGTGCCAGCAGTATCATAGCGGGAGGCGCCTACGAGCAGTACTTC.